These T cell receptor beta chains were read from a single sample in a study of identical twins. One entry per CDR3 protein results from TCRdb running MiXCR on the 5' RACE reads. The table has some 600,000 distinct CDR3 sequences, about 7.1% seen once; the top ten hold around 1.6%. These data were also filed under a second study, of yellow fever vaccine responses in identical twins.

Sequenced: PBMCs. The receptors stem from a woman under 30 in good health. CDR3s include the opening cysteine and the closing phenylalanine or tryptophan. Fields, in order: D gene, clone size, V gene, J gene, CDR3 protein, CDR3 DNA. The D gene is left open where the match is weak. Clone sizes are given selectively: once, few, many, or a class where the clone is expanded.

D: TRBD2
size: .
V: TRBV18
J: TRBJ2-7
CDR3: CASSPFGLAESYYEQYF
DNA: TGTGCCAGCTCACCATTCGGACTAGCGGAATCCTACTACGAGCAGTACTTC

D: .
size: many
V: TRBV6-2/TRBV6-3
J: TRBJ1-1
CDR3: CASSPPVVTEAFF
DNA: TGTGCCAGCAGTCCCCCGGTGGTCACTGAAGCTTTCTTT

D: .
size: many
V: TRBV20-1
J: TRBJ1-3
CDR3: CSATPLGVDTIYF
DNA: TGCAGTGCTACTCCCCTTGGGGTAGACACCATATATTTT

D: .
size: .
V: TRBV27
J: TRBJ1-2
CDR3: CASSPAMSTTYGYTF
DNA: TGTGCCAGCAGTCCCGCTATGAGCACCACCTATGGCTACACCTTC

D: TRBD2
size: many
V: TRBV3-1
J: TRBJ2-1
CDR3: CASSHLGGRAFEQFF
DNA: TGTGCCAGCAGCCACCTGGGGGGGAGGGCCTTCGAGCAGTTCTTC

D: .
size: many
V: TRBV12-3/TRBV12-4
J: TRBJ1-5
CDR3: CASGKVSSNQPQHF
DNA: TGTGCCAGCGGCAAAGTATCGAGCAATCAGCCCCAGCATTTT

D: .
size: many
V: TRBV20-1
J: TRBJ2-1
CDR3: CSAVDPPYNEQFF
DNA: TGCAGTGCTGTAGACCCGCCCTACAATGAGCAGTTCTTC

D: .
size: few
V: TRBV15
J: TRBJ1-2
CDR3: CATSRDVGGLDGYTF
DNA: TGTGCCACCAGCAGAGATGTAGGGGGATTGGACGGCTACACCTTC

D: .
size: few
V: TRBV20-1
J: TRBJ2-1
CDR3: CSASDQGSDEQFF
DNA: TGCAGTGCTAGTGATCAGGGTTCGGATGAGCAGTTCTTC

D: .
size: few
V: TRBV27
J: TRBJ1-5
CDR3: CASSRFNAGNQPQHF
DNA: TGTGCCAGCAGTCGGTTTAATGCGGGTAATCAGCCCCAGCATTTT

D: .
size: many
V: TRBV4-1
J: TRBJ2-5
CDR3: CASSQGPLETQYF
DNA: TGCGCCAGCAGCCAAGGTCCCTTGGAGACCCAGTACTTC

D: .
size: many
V: TRBV25-1
J: TRBJ2-5
CDR3: CASSELGDETQYF
DNA: TGTGCCAGCAGTGAATTAGGGGATGAGACCCAGTACTTC

D: TRBD1
size: many
V: TRBV2
J: TRBJ1-6
CDR3: CASSEATGAYNSPLHF
DNA: TGTGCCAGCAGTGAGGCTACAGGGGCCTATAATTCACCCCTCCACTTT

D: TRBD1
size: few
V: TRBV7-3
J: TRBJ1-1
CDR3: CASSSTGSADTEAFF
DNA: TGTGCCAGCAGCTCGACAGGGAGTGCAGACACTGAAGCTTTCTTT